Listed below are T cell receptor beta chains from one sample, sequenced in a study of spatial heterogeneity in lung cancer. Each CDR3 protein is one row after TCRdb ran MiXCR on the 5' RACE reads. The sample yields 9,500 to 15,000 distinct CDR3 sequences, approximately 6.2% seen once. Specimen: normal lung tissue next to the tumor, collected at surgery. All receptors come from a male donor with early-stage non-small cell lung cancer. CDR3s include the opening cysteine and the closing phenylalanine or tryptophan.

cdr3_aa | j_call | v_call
CASSSLRGVGGGQETQYF | TRBJ2-5 | TRBV7-2
CASSVGGRRQETQYF | TRBJ2-5 | TRBV9
CASKDSRNTEAFF | TRBJ1-1 | TRBV5-1
CASSLGSGNYGYTF | TRBJ1-2 | TRBV13
CASSLSGSHRGEQYF | TRBJ2-7 | TRBV12-3/TRBV12-4
CSASSSMDPYGYTF | TRBJ1-2 | TRBV20-1
CASSQTLAERSYNEQFF | TRBJ2-1 | TRBV4-3
CASSRMDGYQETQYF | TRBJ2-5 | TRBV5-4
CASAGGSNTGELFF | TRBJ2-2 | TRBV11-2
CASSLGLGDTQYF | TRBJ2-3 | TRBV5-6
CASSLALSWQGDQETQYF | TRBJ2-5 | TRBV7-9